This entry lists 27 T cell receptor beta chains sequenced from one sample in a study of T cell repertoires in aging, cancer and after chemotherapy. A mixed TRB-A/B primer pool amplified rearranged TRB by multiplex touch-down PCR. MiXCR, applied by TCRdb to the multiplex PCR reads, yields one record per CDR3 protein. The sample records some 10,000 distinct CDR3 sequences, less than 45% being singletons. Amplification of TCR beta used genomic DNA extracted from peripheral blood. The sequenced sample was blood. These TCRs come from a human donor in good health.

This clonotype came up a few times. The V gene is TRBV10-3, the J gene TRBJ1-2; TRBD1 is a possible D gene (6 bases). Trimming pared 2 bases from V and 10 bases from J, leaving 17 bases between. Looked up from germline, CDR1 is ENHRY and CDR2 is SYGVKD. This CDR3 is 14 amino acids long. The CDR3, as DNA: TGTGCCATCAGTGAGGTCGGCGGGACACTCTCCTACACCTTC. Translation: CAISEVGGTLSYTF.

The chain recombines TRBV25-1 with TRBJ1-2; 9 positions match TRBD1. The length of the CDR3 is 15 residues. The J segment lost 8 bases and the V segment lost 0 bases, leaving 7 bases of the junction unmatched. CDR1 and CDR2 from the germline V gene are MGHDK and SYGVNS. In nucleotides, the CDR3 is TGTGCCAGCAGTGAATATCGGGACAGGGAGAGAGGCTACACCTTC. It is translated as CASSEYRDRERGYTF.

The genes are TRBV6-5 and TRBJ2-1, with D perhaps matching TRBD1 or TRBD2 (5 bases each). The V gene lost 5 bases and the J gene lost 0 bases, with 17 bases spanning the gap. Germline CDR1 MNHEY, CDR2 SVGAGI. This CDR3 comprises 17 residues. The CDR3 DNA reads as TGTGCCAGCAGTGGACCTAGGGGACCTAGCTCCTACAATGAGCAGTTCTTC. Translation gives CASSGPRGPSSYNEQFF.

This chain links TRBV5-4 with TRBJ2-1, with D unresolved. V dropped 3 bases and J dropped 0 bases, with 13 bases sitting between them. Germline-derived CDR1 and CDR2 are SGHNT and YYREEE (reference sequence). CDR3 length equals 16 residues. The CDR3 sequence: CASSSGGSSSYNEQFF. CDR3 nucleotides: TGTGCCAGCAGCTCTGGCGGATCCTCCTCCTACAATGAGCAGTTCTTC.

The chain couples TRBV6-6 to TRBJ1-1, with unresolved D. Germline lookup yields CDR1 MNHNY and CDR2 SVGAGI (reference sequence). The germline V and J ends were trimmed by 7 bases and 1 base, with 10 bases remaining between them. The CDR3 runs 13 residues. This CDR3 reads CASTVTRNTEAFF. CDR3 in DNA: TGTGCCAGCACCGTGACGCGGAACACTGAAGCTTTCTTT.

This clonotype was detected a few times. The chain carries TRBV30 and TRBJ2-2, with unresolved D. Trimming left V 0 bases short and J 1 base short, with 9 bases between. Germline CDR1 is GTSNPN and CDR2 is SVGIG (reference sequence). CDR3 length: 15 amino acids. Here the CDR3 reads CAWSVQTGNTGELFF. CDR3 nucleotide sequence: TGTGCCTGGAGTGTACAGACTGGGAACACCGGGGAGCTGTTTTTT.

Worth noting for this clonotype: The junction departs from germline at one end; a sequencing error may be responsible. The chain carries TRBV5-4 and TRBJ2-3; D ambiguous. CDR3 length: 14 residues. The germline V gene encodes CDR1 SGHNT and CDR2 YYREEE (reference sequence). The CDR3 region is CASSLIASTDTQYF. The CDR3 region has the DNA TGCGCCAGCAGCTTAATAGCTAGCACAGATACGCAGTATTTT. Looking up the rest from reference TRBV5-4 and TRBJ2-3 gives the full variable domain: ETGVTQSPTHLIKTRGQQVTLRCSSQSGHNTVSWYQQALGQGPQFIFQYYREEENGRGNFPPRFSGLQFPNYSSELNVNALELDDSALYLCASSLIASTDTQYFGPGTRLTVL.

This chain uses TRBV20-1 with TRBJ2-1; D is perhaps TRBD1 or TRBD2 (6 bases each). CDR3 length: 15 amino acids. CDR1 DFQATT and CDR2 SNEGSKA come from the germline V gene (reference sequence). V was clipped by 2 bases and J by 6 bases, with 17 bases between them. The chain's CDR3 is CSARPEGQVTNEQFF. In DNA, the CDR3 is TGCAGTGCTAGACCGGAGGGACAAGTCACCAATGAGCAGTTCTTC.

This chain connects TRBV6-5 to TRBJ1-2, with D maybe TRBD1 (5 bases). The CDR3 runs to 14 residues. Germline CDR1 and CDR2: MNHEY and SVGAGI. The ends were cut back, 7 bases at V and 4 bases at J, with 16 bases in the middle. This chain's CDR3 is CASTSPGQTYGYTF. Written as DNA, the CDR3 is TGTGCCAGCACCTCCCCAGGGCAGACCTATGGCTACACCTTC.

This clonotype is categorized as medium-sized (0.01 to 0.1%). The gene calls are TRBV12-3 or TRBV12-4 and TRBJ1-5, with unresolved D. The CDR3 spans 14 residues. The V and J ends lost 3 bases and 4 bases respectively, with 10 bases between them. The CDR3 DNA follows: TGTGCCAGCAGTTTTGAGGGAGGGAATCAGCCCCAGCATTTT. Amino acid sequence: CASSFEGGNQPQHF.

This clonotype was seen more than once but under ten times. The rearrangement joins TRBV6-6 to TRBJ2-5; 8 nucleotides agree with TRBD1. Germline trimming cut 5 bases from V and 4 bases from J; bases unmatched to any gene: 6. Germline V gene sequence: CDR1 MNHNY, CDR2 SVGAGI (reference sequence). The CDR3 has 14 residues. CDR3 residues: CASSPSDRAETQYF. DNA for the CDR3: TGTGCCAGCAGTCCCTCGGACAGGGCAGAGACCCAGTACTTC.

The chain has TRBV12-3 or TRBV12-4 and TRBJ2-7; D is possibly TRBD2 (6 bases). This CDR3 contains 13 residues. V was pared by 6 bases and J by 1 base, with 10 bases between. CDR3 coding DNA: TGTGCCAGCAGGGGACTGCTGTCCTACGAGCAGTACTTC. Translating it yields CASRGLLSYEQYF.

Only a few counts were recorded for this clonotype. The V and J genes are TRBV29-1 and TRBJ1-1; 7 nucleotides align to TRBD1. Germline CDR1 reads SQVTM; CDR2 reads ANQGSEA. The CDR3 is made up of 13 amino acids. J gave up 4 bases and V 3 bases, and 5 bases lay outside the gene matches. CDR3 sequence (DNA): TGCAGCGTTGATAACAGGGGAGGCACTGAAGCTTTCTTT. Amino acids: CSVDNRGGTEAFF.

The J gene is TRBJ1-4, the V gene TRBV19; D gene uncertain. The CDR3 is made up of 14 amino acids. Trimming removed 3 bases from V and 7 bases from J, with 12 bases in between. Germline V CDR1 and CDR2: LNHDA, SQIVND (reference sequence). Written as DNA, the CDR3 is TGTGCCAGTAGTATTCTACTCCTAGGTGAAAAACTGTTTTTT. This translates into CASSILLLGEKLFF.

This chain connects TRBV12-3 or TRBV12-4 to TRBJ2-6; D is undetermined. V gave up 6 bases and J gave up 0 bases, with 9 bases separating them. The CDR3 runs 15 residues. The CDR3 DNA follows: TGTGCCAGCAGCTTAAGAGACTCTGGGGCCAACGTCCTGACTTTC. Its translation is CASSLRDSGANVLTF.

This chain joins TRBV6-5 and TRBJ2-7; D gene ambiguous. The CDR3 has 13 amino acids. V was shortened by 6 bases and J by 3 bases, with 12 bases between the two germline ends. Germline CDR1 and CDR2: MNHEY and SVGAGI. The CDR3 protein is CASSRGKRYEQYF. DNA for the CDR3: TGTGCCAGCAGCAGAGGAAAGCGCTACGAGCAGTACTTC.

This chain links TRBV12-3 or TRBV12-4 with TRBJ2-7, with 8 bases that match TRBD2. J lost 7 bases, V lost 2 bases, and 7 bases had no gene match. The CDR3 runs to 14 residues. The CDR3 DNA reads as TGTGCCAGCAGTTTAACGGGGGGGCCCAATGAGCAGTACGTC. This encodes CASSLTGGPNEQYV.

This clonotype occurred a few times. The rearrangement uses TRBV6-1 and TRBJ1-3, with no clear D. This CDR3 region has 14 residues. Germline values: CDR1 MNHNS, CDR2 SASEGT. V was cut by 6 bases and J by 0 bases, with 9 bases left in between. The CDR3 reads CASRVANSGNTIYF. In DNA, the CDR3 is TGTGCCAGCAGGGTGGCCAACTCTGGAAACACCATATATTTT.

The rearrangement links TRBV29-1 to TRBJ2-3; 10 bases are a match to TRBD1. CDR1 is SQVTM, CDR2 ANQGSEA, per germline. The CDR3 runs 15 residues. J gave up 11 bases and V 7 bases, and 18 bases lay outside the gene matches. This CDR3 is CSAQRDRGLEGMQYF. The CDR3 bases are TGCAGCGCACAAAGGGACAGGGGACTCGAAGGCATGCAGTATTTT.

In its sample, this clonotype was seen a few times. The V gene is TRBV19, the J gene TRBJ1-4; no firm D call. CDR1 LNHDA and CDR2 SQIVND come from the germline V gene (reference sequence). This CDR3 is built from 15 residues. V was clipped by 5 bases and J by 8 bases, with 18 bases between them. In nucleotides, the CDR3 is TGTGCCAGTAGTCTCTCCCCCGAGTCGCGGGAAAAACTGTTTTTT. It is translated as CASSLSPESREKLFF.

The gene calls are TRBV27 and TRBJ2-1; 7 nucleotides line up with TRBD1. V shed 6 bases, J shed 6 bases, and the junction held 11 bases outside the gene matches. Germline V gene sequence: CDR1 MNHEY, CDR2 SMNVEV (reference sequence). This CDR3 is built from 15 residues. The chain's CDR3 is CASSYRRQGTNEQFF. The CDR3 DNA is TGTGCCAGCAGCTACCGGCGACAGGGAACCAATGAGCAGTTCTTC.

This clonotype appeared a few times. The chain has TRBV5-6 and TRBJ2-1; 13 nucleotides match TRBD2. V gave up 4 bases and J gave up 7 bases; unmatched junction bases: 5. CDR3 size: 15 residues. Germline-derived CDR1 and CDR2 are SGHDT and YYEEEE. The CDR3 protein is CASSIGTSGVNEQFF. As DNA, the CDR3 is TGTGCCAGCAGCATAGGGACTAGCGGGGTTAATGAGCAGTTCTTC.

The chain employs TRBV6-5 and TRBJ2-7; D remains unclear. This CDR3 has 12 residues. Trimming took off 6 bases at V and 3 bases at J, with 9 bases between the two ends. Germline V CDR1 and CDR2: MNHEY, SVGAGI. Here the CDR3 DNA reads TGTGCCAGCAGGCCGGGCCTCTACGAGCAGTACGTC. Its protein is CASRPGLYEQYV.

The table lists this clonotype with a few counts. The rearrangement joins TRBV6-1 to TRBJ1-2; TRBD1 matches at 10 bases. CDR3 length: 13 amino acids. Germline V gene lookup returns CDR1 MNHNS and CDR2 SASEGT. V lost 6 bases to trimming and J lost 6 bases; unmatched junction nucleotides: 4. The CDR3 region has the DNA TGTGCCAGCAGGCTGACAGGGGGCCATGGCTACACCTTC. Its protein is CASRLTGGHGYTF.

The chain carries TRBV20-1 and TRBJ2-7; maybe TRBD2 (6 bases). The CDR3 spans 15 residues. Trimming removed 0 bases from V and 3 bases from J, with 15 bases in between. Germline values: CDR1 DFQATT, CDR2 SNEGSKA (reference sequence). The CDR3: CSARDGGRDFYEQYV. CDR3 bases: TGCAGTGCTAGAGATGGGGGTCGGGACTTCTACGAGCAGTACGTC.

The chain is built from TRBV27 and TRBJ1-2, with D maybe TRBD1 (5 bases). CDR1 and CDR2 from the germline V gene are MNHEY and SMNVEV (reference sequence). Trimming took off 0 bases at V and 5 bases at J, with 13 bases between the two ends. The CDR3 sequence is 15 residues long. CDR3 protein: CASSLSWGGGYGYTF. DNA of the CDR3: TGTGCCAGCAGTTTATCGTGGGGGGGAGGGTATGGCTACACCTTC.

The chain links TRBV11-2 to TRBJ2-7, with D maybe TRBD1 (6 bases). Trimming removed 1 base from V and 9 bases from J, with 16 bases in between. Germline lookup yields CDR1 SGHAT and CDR2 FQNNGV. The CDR3 contains 14 residues. The DNA of the CDR3 is TGTGCCAGCAGCTTAGTGGGACAAGGGAAGGGGCAGTACTTC. Translating it yields CASSLVGQGKGQYF. Full variable domain (outside the CDR3, taken from reference TRBV11-2 and TRBJ2-7): EAGVAQSPRYKIIEKRQSVAFWCNPISGHATLYWYQQILGQGPKLLIQFQNNGVVDDSQLPKDRFSAERLKGVDSTLKIQPAKLEDSAVYLCASSLVGQGKGQYFGPGTRLTVT.